Each of the 2 T cell receptor beta chains below was sequenced from the same sample in a study of identical twins. MiXCR was run by TCRdb on the 5' RACE reads, yielding one entry per CDR3 protein. The repertoire holds approximately 250,000 distinct CDR3 sequences, with 5.5% to 7.5% as singletons. These sequences were also reported in another study, on T cells expressing NK-cell markers.

The sequencing input was CD8+ T cells sorted from blood. The receptor source for this set is a woman younger than 30 in good health.

This clonotype has a handful of counts. The chain is built from TRBV12-3 or TRBV12-4 and TRBJ1-2; D remains unclear. Trimming removed 0 bases at V and 7 bases at J, with 9 bases between. The CDR3 loop spans 13 amino acids. CDR3: CASSLAMEIGYTF. DNA of the CDR3: TGTGCCAGCAGTTTAGCGATGGAGATTGGCTACACCTTC.

This clonotype was counted between two and nine times. V usage is TRBV3-1 and J usage is TRBJ2-7, with a tentative D call TRBD1 (6 bases). The germline V and J ends were trimmed by 5 bases and 1 base, with 9 bases remaining between them. The CDR3 extends over 13 amino acids. Germline V CDR1 and CDR2: LGHDT, YNNKEL (reference sequence). The CDR3 sequence is CASSAQGSYEQYF. CDR3 DNA sequence: TGTGCCAGCAGCGCACAGGGATCCTACGAGCAGTACTTC.